The 3 T cell receptor beta chains in this list originate from one sample, sequenced in a study of control samples from healthy donors and cancer patients. Sequenced by immunoSEQ multiplex PCR; TCRdb stores in-frame clones only, minus some. The sample lists roughly 170,000 clones, 70% to 90% occurring once. The sample was blood. These receptors were collected from a woman in her twenties or thirties in good health.

The chain carries TRBV18 and TRBJ2-1, with D possibly TRBD1 on 5 matching bases. Germline V lookup: CDR1 KGHSH, CDR2 LQKENI. V dropped 2 bases and J dropped 3 bases, with 5 bases sitting between them. The CDR3 length is 13 residues. CDR3 nucleotide sequence: TGTGCCAGCTCACCAGACAGCTACAATGAGCAGTTCTTC. This translates into CASSPDSYNEQFF.

The chain employs TRBV2 and TRBJ1-1; no firm D call. In germline, CDR1 is SNHLY, CDR2 FYNNEI. V was clipped by 6 bases and J by 1 base, with 12 bases between them. This CDR3 is built from 14 residues. As DNA, the CDR3 is TGTGCCAGCAGCTCTCTACACGGGAACACTGAAGCTTTCTTT. It encodes CASSSLHGNTEAFF.

This chain uses TRBV6-2 or TRBV6-3 with TRBJ1-2; a possible D gene is TRBD1 (6 bases). V was clipped by 0 bases and J by 4 bases, with 15 bases between them. The CDR3 is 16 amino acids. From germline, CDR1 is MNHEY and CDR2 SVGEGT. CDR3 sequence (DNA): TGTGCCAGCAGTTACTCACCTTGGACAGCAGCCTATGGCTACACCTTC. It is translated as CASSYSPWTAAYGYTF.